This T cell receptor beta chain stems from a study of blood T cell repertoires in COVID-19. Study-level information: The United States, Italy and Spain provided the acute and convalescent COVID-19 samples.

The CDR3 is 15 amino acids. The germline CDR1 and CDR2 sequences are SGHAT and FQNNGV. V was cut by 0 bases and J by 2 bases, with 5 bases left in between. Participant age was about 18 to 89 years, and participants resided in about 25 US areas. Resolution of symptoms, clearance, or two negative PCRs was present in recovered Cohort 3 donors. Repertoires were generated with immunoSEQ multiplex PCR, while TCRdb's copy carries only in-frame clones and drops some. The data contain about 190,000 clones, roughly 80% of them seen just once; the ten biggest clones take up 3.2%. Sequenced sample: PBMCs or T cells enriched from blood (not recorded which). This TCR came from a woman younger than 45 who had recovered from COVID-19. The genes are TRBV11-2 and TRBJ1-6; D is undetermined. CDR3 sequence (DNA): TGTGCCAGCAGCTTAGAGGGAGCCTATAATTCACCCCTCCACTTT. Protein product: CASSLEGAYNSPLHF.